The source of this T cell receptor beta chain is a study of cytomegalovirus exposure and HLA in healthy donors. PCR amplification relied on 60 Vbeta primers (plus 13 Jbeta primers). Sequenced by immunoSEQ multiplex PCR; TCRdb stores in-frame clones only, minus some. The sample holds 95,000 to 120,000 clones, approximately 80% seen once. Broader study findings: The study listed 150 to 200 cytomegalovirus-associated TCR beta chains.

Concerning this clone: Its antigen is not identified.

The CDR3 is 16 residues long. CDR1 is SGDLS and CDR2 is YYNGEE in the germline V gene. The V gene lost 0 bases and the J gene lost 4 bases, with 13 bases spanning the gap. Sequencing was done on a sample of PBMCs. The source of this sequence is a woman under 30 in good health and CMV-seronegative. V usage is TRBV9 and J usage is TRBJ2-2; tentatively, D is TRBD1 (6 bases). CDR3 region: CASSVVSRGSTGELFF. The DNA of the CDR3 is TGTGCCAGCAGCGTAGTATCGAGGGGGAGCACCGGGGAGCTGTTTTTT. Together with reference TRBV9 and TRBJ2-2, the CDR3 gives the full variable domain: DSGVTQTPKHLITATGQRVTLRCSPRSGDLSVYWYQQSLDQGLQFLIQYYNGEERAKGNILERFSAQQFPDLHSELNLSSLELGDSALYFCASSVVSRGSTGELFFGEGSRLTVL.